A single sample is the source of the 25 T cell receptor beta chains below, sequenced in a study of monozygotic twins with inflammatory bowel disease. TCRdb re-called the 5' RACE reads and catalogs CDR3 proteins one per entry, DNA excluded. The table counts 300,000 to 350,000 distinct CDR3 sequences; around 2% lies in the top ten. The material sequenced was blood. All receptors derive from a human donor with ulcerative colitis or Crohn's disease, or a healthy co-twin of an affected twin (not recorded which).

The chain employs TRBV20-1 and TRBJ2-3; TCRdb picks TRBD2, but there is no DNA to check that call. This CDR3 comprises 14 residues. Germline V gene data show CDR1 as DFQATT and CDR2 as SNEGSKA (reference sequence). The CDR3: CSAGLRGGTDTQYF.

The chain recombines TRBV20-1 with TRBJ1-6. The CDR3 runs to 15 residues. CDR1 is DFQATT and CDR2 is SNEGSKA in the germline V gene (reference sequence). The CDR3 sequence: CSATAAHQNNSPLHF.

The J gene is TRBJ2-4, the V gene TRBV3-1. Germline CDR1 is LGHDT and CDR2 is YNNKEL (reference sequence). This CDR3 has 11 amino acids. CDR3 in amino acids: CASSGQNIQYF.

The genes are TRBV25-1 and TRBJ2-3. This CDR3 has 16 residues. Germline V gene data show CDR1 as MGHDK and CDR2 as SYGVNS. CDR3 protein: CASSEYYLGSADTRYF.

The V gene is TRBV12-3 or TRBV12-4, the J gene TRBJ1-4; TCRdb outputs TRBD1, but without DNA this stays unchecked. The CDR3 covers 16 residues. CDR3: CASSSSRGGSWEKLFF.

The rearrangement links TRBV7-2 to TRBJ2-5; without DNA, the TCRdb call of TRBD2 cannot be checked. The CDR3 consists of 15 residues. Germline loops: CDR1 SGHTA, CDR2 FQGNSA. CDR3 region: CASSWGLAEQETQYF.

This chain uses TRBV3-1 with TRBJ2-1; the TCRdb call, TRBD2, lacks DNA for checking. Germline values: CDR1 LGHDT, CDR2 YNNKEL (reference sequence). This CDR3 spans 14 amino acids. CDR3: CASSQQLAGHEQFF.

The rearrangement links TRBV7-2 to TRBJ2-1; as DNA is missing, the TRBD1 call by TCRdb cannot be tested. There are 16 residues in the CDR3. Germline-derived CDR1 and CDR2 are SGHTA and FQGNSA. The CDR3 spells CASSLTLVGGYNEQFF. Full variable domain (outside the CDR3, taken from reference TRBV7-2 and TRBJ2-1): GAGVSQSPSNKVTEKGKDVELRCDPISGHTALYWYRQSLGQGLEFLIYFQGNSAPDKSGLPSDRFSAERTGGSVSTLTIQRTQQEDSAVYLCASSLTLVGGYNEQFFGPGTRLTVL.

V gene TRBV9 combines with J gene TRBJ2-2; TCRdb gives TRBD1 as the D gene, but with no DNA this cannot be confirmed. This CDR3 spans 18 amino acids. Germline V gene lookup returns CDR1 SGDLS and CDR2 YYNGEE. The CDR3 protein is CASSGPGQNIGDTGELFF.

The V gene is TRBV5-6, the J gene TRBJ2-1; lacking DNA, the TRBD1 call made by TCRdb goes unchecked. This CDR3 has 18 amino acids. The germline CDR1 and CDR2 sequences are SGHDT and YYEEEE. CDR3 sequence reads: CASSLIRFLRQGRNEQFF.

The chain is built from TRBV28 and TRBJ2-7; lacking DNA, the TRBD1 call made by TCRdb goes unchecked. There are 12 residues in the CDR3. Per the germline V gene, CDR1 is MDHEN and CDR2 is SYDVKM. The CDR3 loop is CASSPAQYEQYF. Filled out from reference TRBV28 and TRBJ2-7, the complete variable domain reads DVKVTQSSRYLVKRTGEKVFLECVQDMDHENMFWYRQDPGLGLRLIYFSYDVKMKEKGDIPEGYSVSREKKERFSLILESASTNQTSMYLCASSPAQYEQYFGPGTRLTVT.

V and J are TRBV7-9 and TRBJ1-1. The CDR3 has 13 residues. Germline CDR1 and CDR2: SEHNR and FQNEAQ (reference sequence). The CDR3 loop is CASSSMQNTEAFF.

The CDR3 is CAWGANVGYTF. V is TRBV30 and J is TRBJ1-2. CDR3 size: 11 residues. Per the germline V gene, CDR1 is GTSNPN and CDR2 is SVGIG (reference sequence).

The chain is built from TRBV6-2 or TRBV6-3 and TRBJ2-7. Germline CDR1 MNHEY, CDR2 SVGEGT. CDR3 length: 12 amino acids. The CDR3 loop is CASSEDAYEQYF.

V is TRBV5-1 and J is TRBJ2-4; the TCRdb D gene call, TRBD1, has no DNA to confirm it. This CDR3 has 13 amino acids. The germline V gene encodes CDR1 SGHRS and CDR2 YFSETQ. This CDR3 is CASSLQGADIQYF. Combining the CDR3 with reference TRBV5-1 and TRBJ2-4 gives the whole variable domain KAGVTQTPRYLIKTRGQQVTLSCSPISGHRSVSWYQQTPGQGLQFLFEYFSETQRNKGNFPGRFSGRQFSNSRSEMNVSTLELGDSALYLCASSLQGADIQYFGAGTRLSVL.

This chain connects TRBV20-1 to TRBJ2-1; TCRdb picks TRBD1, but there is no DNA to check that call. The CDR3 totals 16 residues. Germline CDR1 DFQATT, CDR2 SNEGSKA (reference sequence). CDR3 amino acids: CSARGDEYFSYNEQFF.

The gene calls are TRBV24-1 and TRBJ2-1; TCRdb designates TRBD1, a call that cannot be tested without DNA. The CDR3 is 14 amino acids. Germline values: CDR1 KGHDR, CDR2 SFDVKD. The CDR3 loop reads CATSDAAGGNEQFF.

This chain joins TRBV20-1 and TRBJ2-1; TCRdb selects TRBD2, and the lack of DNA leaves this call unchecked. The CDR3 totals 19 residues. The germline gives CDR1 DFQATT, CDR2 SNEGSKA (reference sequence). CDR3 sequence reads: CSARGGLAGGISSYNEQFF.

The chain is built from TRBV6-4 and TRBJ2-1; TCRdb returns TRBD2, unconfirmable since there is no DNA. This CDR3 region has 15 residues. The germline V gene encodes CDR1 MRHNA and CDR2 SNTAGT. CDR3 loop: CASSEAAGGKNEQFF.

CDR3 sequence reads: CASTTGYIDTQYF. The J gene is TRBJ2-3, the V gene TRBV27. Looked up from germline, CDR1 is MNHEY and CDR2 is SMNVEV (reference sequence). This CDR3 is 13 amino acids long.

V gene TRBV5-4 combines with J gene TRBJ1-3. This CDR3 is 15 amino acids long. Germline values: CDR1 SGHNT, CDR2 YYREEE (reference sequence). The chain's CDR3 is CASSSEGISGNTIYF.

The chain joins TRBV6-5 to TRBJ2-2; the D call of TRBD1 rests on TCRdb alone, since no DNA is present to check it. The length of the CDR3 is 14 residues. Germline V gives CDR1 MNHEY, CDR2 SVGAGI. The chain's CDR3 is CASSSPTATGELFF.

The chain employs TRBV15 and TRBJ1-5. Germline V CDR1 and CDR2: LNHNV, YYDKDF (reference sequence). The length of the CDR3 is 17 residues. The CDR3 sequence is CATSRDMGGGSNQPQHF.

The V gene is TRBV20-1, the J gene TRBJ2-2; TCRdb indicates TRBD2, and absent DNA this call remains unverified. The length of the CDR3 is 13 residues. Germline V gene data show CDR1 as DFQATT and CDR2 as SNEGSKA (reference sequence). The CDR3 here is CSARGLVSGELFF.

CDR3 amino acids: CASGTGFYNEQFF. V and J are TRBV5-1 and TRBJ2-1; there is no DNA to check the TCRdb D call of TRBD1. Germline assignment: CDR1 SGHRS and CDR2 YFSETQ. This CDR3 is 13 amino acids long. Combining the CDR3 with reference TRBV5-1 and TRBJ2-1 gives the whole variable domain KAGVTQTPRYLIKTRGQQVTLSCSPISGHRSVSWYQQTPGQGLQFLFEYFSETQRNKGNFPGRFSGRQFSNSRSEMNVSTLELGDSALYLCASGTGFYNEQFFGPGTRLTVL.